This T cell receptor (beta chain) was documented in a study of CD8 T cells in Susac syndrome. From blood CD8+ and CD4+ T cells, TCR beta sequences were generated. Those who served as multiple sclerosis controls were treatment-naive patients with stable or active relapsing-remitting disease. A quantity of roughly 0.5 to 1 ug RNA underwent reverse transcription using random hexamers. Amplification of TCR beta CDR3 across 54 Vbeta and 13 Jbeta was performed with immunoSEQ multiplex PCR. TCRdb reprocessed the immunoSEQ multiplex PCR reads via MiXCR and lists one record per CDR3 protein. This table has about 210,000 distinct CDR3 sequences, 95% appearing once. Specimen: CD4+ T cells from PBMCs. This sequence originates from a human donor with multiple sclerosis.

In DNA form, the CDR3 reads TGTGCCACCAGTAAACCCGGGACACCTGAGCAGTTCTTC. It yields the protein CATSKPGTPEQFF. The J gene is TRBJ2-1, the V gene TRBV24-1, with D perhaps TRBD1 (6 bases). The CDR3 is made up of 13 amino acids. With 6 bases removed from V and 9 bases from J, the gap between germline ends came to 14 bases. CDR1 is KGHDR and CDR2 is SFDVKD in the germline V gene.